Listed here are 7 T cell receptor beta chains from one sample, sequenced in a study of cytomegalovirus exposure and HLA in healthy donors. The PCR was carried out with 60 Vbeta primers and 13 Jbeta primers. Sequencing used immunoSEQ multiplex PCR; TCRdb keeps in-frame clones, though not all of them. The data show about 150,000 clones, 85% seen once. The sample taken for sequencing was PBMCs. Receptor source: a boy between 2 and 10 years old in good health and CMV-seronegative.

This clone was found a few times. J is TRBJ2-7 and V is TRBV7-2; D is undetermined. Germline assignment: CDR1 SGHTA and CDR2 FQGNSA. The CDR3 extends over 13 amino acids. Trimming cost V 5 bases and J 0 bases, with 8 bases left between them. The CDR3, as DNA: TGTGCCAGCAGCCGCTGGGCCTCCTACGAGCAGTACGTC. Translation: CASSRWASYEQYV.

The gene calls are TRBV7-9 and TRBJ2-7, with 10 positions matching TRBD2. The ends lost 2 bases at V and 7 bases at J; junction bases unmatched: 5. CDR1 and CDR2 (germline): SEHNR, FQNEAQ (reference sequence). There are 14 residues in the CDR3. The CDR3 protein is CASSLLAGEGEQYF. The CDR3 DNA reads TGTGCCAGCAGCTTACTAGCGGGAGAAGGGGAGCAGTACTTC.

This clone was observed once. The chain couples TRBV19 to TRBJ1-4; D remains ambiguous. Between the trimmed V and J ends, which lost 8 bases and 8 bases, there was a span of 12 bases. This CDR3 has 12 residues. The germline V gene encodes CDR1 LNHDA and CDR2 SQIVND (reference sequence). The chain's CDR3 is CASAPAGEKLFF. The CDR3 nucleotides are TGTGCCAGTGCCCCGGCAGGCGAAAAACTGTTTTTT.

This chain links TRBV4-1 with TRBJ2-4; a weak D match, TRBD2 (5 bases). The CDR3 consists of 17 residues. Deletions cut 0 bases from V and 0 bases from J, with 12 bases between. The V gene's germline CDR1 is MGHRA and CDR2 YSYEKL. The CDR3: CASSQDTAALAKNIQYF. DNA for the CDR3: TGCGCCAGCAGCCAAGATACAGCGGCCCTAGCCAAAAACATTCAGTACTTC.

Here the CDR3 DNA reads TGTGCCAGAGAACGGACTAGGGACGGCGGCAATGAGCAGTTCTTC. Amino acids: CARERTRDGGNEQFF. The rearrangement joins TRBV2 to TRBJ2-1; 7 bases are a match to TRBD2. This CDR3 has 15 amino acids. CDR1 is SNHLY, CDR2 FYNNEI, per germline. The V and J ends lost 9 bases and 6 bases, in that order; junction bases with no gene match: 14.

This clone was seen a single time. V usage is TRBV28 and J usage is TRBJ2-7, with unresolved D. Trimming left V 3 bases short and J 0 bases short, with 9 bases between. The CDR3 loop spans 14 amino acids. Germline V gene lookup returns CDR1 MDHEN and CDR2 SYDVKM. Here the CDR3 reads CASSFQRLSYEQYF. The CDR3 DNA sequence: TGTGCCAGCAGTTTCCAGAGACTCTCCTACGAGCAGTACTTC.

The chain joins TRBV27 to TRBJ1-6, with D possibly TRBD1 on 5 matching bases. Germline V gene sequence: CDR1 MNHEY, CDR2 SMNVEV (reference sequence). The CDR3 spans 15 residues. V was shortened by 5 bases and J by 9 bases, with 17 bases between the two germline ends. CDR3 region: CASSPREGRSSPLHF. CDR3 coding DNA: TGTGCCAGCAGTCCCCGGGAGGGACGAAGTTCACCCCTCCACTTT.